One and the same sample provided the 13 T cell receptor beta chains below, sequenced in a study of blood T cell repertoires in COVID-19. Produced via immunoSEQ multiplex PCR; TCRdb's table is partial and in-frame only. Of roughly 180,000 clones in the sample, roughly 88% were seen once. The sequencing sample was made of peripheral blood. The receptors were sampled from a man older than 75 with COVID-19, enrolled during active disease.

The chain uses TRBV6-6 and TRBJ1-2; 10 positions match TRBD1. The germline gives CDR1 MNHNY, CDR2 SVGAGI (reference sequence). CDR3 size: 15 residues. Losses at the gene ends were 6 bases for V and 4 bases for J; bases not matched to a gene: 8. CDR3 coding DNA: TGTGCCAGCAGAGTAGGGACAGGGGAGGTCTATGGCTACACCTTC. Its translation: CASRVGTGEVYGYTF.

This clone was found a few times. This sequence joins TRBV5-1 and TRBJ1-2; no reliable D call. CDR3 size: 14 residues. With 3 bases removed from V and 0 bases from J, the gap between germline ends came to 9 bases. The germline CDR1 and CDR2 sequences are SGHRS and YFSETQ. This chain's CDR3 is CASSSFRANYGYTF. In DNA, the CDR3 is TGCGCCAGCAGCTCGTTCCGAGCTAACTATGGCTACACCTTC.

The J gene is TRBJ1-1, the V gene TRBV11-2, with D maybe TRBD1 (5 bases). The ends were cut back, 1 base at V and 4 bases at J, with 10 bases in the middle. The CDR3 covers 14 residues. The germline gives CDR1 SGHAT, CDR2 FQNNGV. CDR3 protein: CASSLVKRGTEAFF. In DNA form, the CDR3 reads TGTGCCAGCAGCTTAGTTAAAAGGGGCACTGAAGCTTTCTTT.

This clone showed up just once. The junction departs from germline at one end; a sequencing error may be responsible. The chain couples TRBV7-2 to TRBJ1-2; 7 nucleotides line up with TRBD1. The CDR3 sequence is 13 residues long. The V gene's germline CDR1 is SGHTA and CDR2 FQGNSA. Here the CDR3 reads CASSLGDEGAQSF. CDR3 in DNA: TGTGCCAGCAGCTTAGGGGATGAGGGGGCCCAATCCTTC.

The chain carries TRBV7-2 and TRBJ1-2; the D gene is possibly TRBD1 (6 bases). Trimming cost V 5 bases and J 7 bases, with 14 bases left between them. This CDR3 comprises 13 residues. CDR1 and CDR2 from the germline V gene are SGHTA and FQGNSA. The CDR3 nucleotides read TGTGCCAGCAGCGACCAGACAGGTGGTGGCTACACCTTC. Its translation is CASSDQTGGGYTF.

This clone showed up just once. The chain has TRBV7-3 and TRBJ1-2; 7 bases are shared with TRBD1. V trimming: 3 bases; J trimming: 8 bases; junction bases outside the gene matches: 6. From germline, CDR1 is SGHTA and CDR2 FQGTGA. There are 13 residues in the CDR3. CDR3 coding DNA: TGTGCCAGCAGCTTTGACAGGGCAGGGGGCTACACCTTC. It translates to CASSFDRAGGYTF.

This chain joins TRBV7-3 and TRBJ1-1; 8 bases map to TRBD1. Trimming removed 5 bases from V and 1 base from J; junction bases left unmatched: 3. Germline assignment: CDR1 SGHTA and CDR2 FQGTGA. The CDR3 runs 14 residues. Written as DNA, the CDR3 is TGTGCCAGCAGCAAGGGACAGGCGAACACTGAAGCTTTCTTT. This encodes CASSKGQANTEAFF.

In this sample, this clone turned up once. The chain links TRBV5-4 to TRBJ1-4, with 10 bases matching TRBD1. V was clipped by 3 bases and J by 11 bases; unmatched bases: 7. CDR3 size: 14 residues. Germline values: CDR1 SGHNT, CDR2 YYREEE (reference sequence). The CDR3 nucleotides are TGTGCCAGCAGCTGGGACAGGGGCTCTGAGAAACTGTTTTTT. It is translated as CASSWDRGSEKLFF.

This sequence joins TRBV11-3 and TRBJ1-6, with a weak D call TRBD1 (5 bases). Trimming stripped 5 bases from V and 5 bases from J, with 10 bases between. Germline assignment: CDR1 SGHNT and CDR2 YENEEA. This CDR3 has 14 residues. CDR3 region: CASSTGQDNSPLHF. The CDR3 bases are TGTGCCAGCAGCACAGGACAAGATAATTCACCCCTCCACTTT.

V is TRBV6-4 and J is TRBJ1-5; 7 positions match TRBD1. The CDR3 totals 15 residues. The ends lost 10 bases at V and 1 base at J; junction bases unmatched: 10. CDR1 and CDR2 (germline): MRHNA, SNTAGT. CDR3: CAIIGGRESNQPQHF. The CDR3 coding sequence is TGTGCCATCATAGGGGGCCGGGAAAGCAATCAGCCCCAGCATTTT.

J is TRBJ1-1 and V is TRBV6-5, with 7 bases fitting TRBD1. This CDR3 spans 12 amino acids. Germline V lookup: CDR1 MNHEY, CDR2 SVGAGI. With V trimmed by 5 bases and J by 6 bases, 3 bases remained unmatched. The CDR3 loop reads CASSRQGAEAFF. The CDR3 DNA follows: TGTGCCAGCAGTCGACAGGGAGCTGAAGCTTTCTTT.

Turning to this clone: The same CDR3 also results from other DNA sequences found in this sample. This chain uses TRBV7-2 with TRBJ1-5; D is uncertain. The germline V gene encodes CDR1 SGHTA and CDR2 FQGNSA. CDR3 length: 13 residues. Trimming cost V 5 bases and J 2 bases, with 7 bases left between them. For the CDR3, the DNA is TGTGCCAGCAGCCTTCAGGGCAATCAGCCCCAGCATTTT. This translates into CASSLQGNQPQHF.

This chain joins TRBV7-9 and TRBJ2-2; perhaps TRBD1 as D (6 bases). The germline V and J ends were trimmed by 2 bases and 7 bases, with 8 bases remaining between them. The CDR3 covers 13 residues. Germline CDR1 SEHNR, CDR2 FQNEAQ (reference sequence). CDR3 coding DNA: TGTGCCAGCAGCTTACAGGGGAACGGGGAGCTGTTTTTT. Residues: CASSLQGNGELFF.